This passage covers 6 T cell receptor beta chains from one sample sequenced in a study of T cells in Graves' hyperthyroidism and ophthalmopathy. Amplification yielded TCR beta CDR3 regions, with RNA transcripts as the source. When the TCR CDR3 underwent first-round RT-PCR, the HTBI primer set was used. TCRdb re-called the multiplex PCR reads with MiXCR, one entry per CDR3 protein. The repertoire includes some 400,000 distinct CDR3 sequences, roughly 14% of them detected once, and around 21% sits in the top ten. Sequencing was carried out using blood. The receptors come from a man aged 25-40 years with Graves' hyperthyroidism that later progressed to Graves' ophthalmopathy.

In this sample, this clonotype turned up many times. The V gene is TRBV3-1, the J gene TRBJ2-3, with TRBD2 as a possible D gene (5 bases). The CDR3 has 17 amino acids. CDR1 is LGHDT, CDR2 YNNKEL, per germline (reference sequence). V lost 1 base, J lost 3 bases, and 17 bases lay in between. The DNA for the CDR3 is TGTGCCAGCAGCCAAGGGAGTGTGGCGGGTCCGACAGATACGCAGTATTTT. Translation gives CASSQGSVAGPTDTQYF.

The chain uses TRBV4-1 and TRBJ1-4; D not certain. V was cut by 1 base and J by 12 bases, with 12 bases left in between. Germline CDR1 reads MGHRA; CDR2 reads YSYEKL. The CDR3 has 13 residues. CDR3 sequence reads: CASSQVESSELFF. The CDR3 coding sequence is TGCGCCAGCAGCCAAGTGGAATCCTCGGAACTGTTTTTT.

This clonotype was counted at least ten times. The chain carries TRBV20-1 and TRBJ2-7; D is unresolved. Per germline, CDR1 DFQATT and CDR2 SNEGSKA (reference sequence). V lost 6 bases to trimming and J lost 0 bases, with 3 bases between them. The CDR3 loop spans 10 amino acids. The CDR3 DNA is TGCAGTGCCTCCTCCTACGAGCAGTACTTC. Amino acid sequence: CSASSYEQYF.

At least ten counts were recorded for this clonotype. This chain uses TRBV6-1 with TRBJ1-2; 8 bases fit TRBD1. Germline-derived CDR1 and CDR2 are MNHNS and SASEGT. The CDR3 consists of 16 residues. The V segment lost 6 bases and the J segment 7 bases; nucleotides outside the gene matches: 16. CDR3 region: CASSPDRAAARSGYTF. CDR3 in DNA: TGTGCCAGCAGCCCGGACAGGGCAGCCGCGAGGTCTGGCTACACCTTC.

This clonotype was picked up many times. This rearrangement joins TRBV7-8 to TRBJ2-7; D is tentatively TRBD1 or TRBD2 (6 bases each). Trimming took 7 bases from V and 2 from J, leaving 12 bases between them. The CDR3 has 13 residues. Germline V gives CDR1 SGHVS, CDR2 FQNEAQ. The CDR3 spells CASNRDFTYEQYF. As DNA, the CDR3 is TGTGCCAGCAACAGGGACTTTACCTACGAGCAGTACTTC.

At least ten counts were recorded for this clonotype. The rearrangement links TRBV18 to TRBJ1-5, with TRBD1 identical over 8 bases. CDR1 KGHSH and CDR2 LQKENI come from the germline V gene. This CDR3 region has 15 residues. Trimming removed 3 bases from V and 0 bases from J; junction bases left unmatched: 1. The CDR3 nucleotides are TGTGCCAGCTCACCCAGGGGGCCTAGCAATCAGCCCCAGCATTTT. It is translated as CASSPRGPSNQPQHF.